Presented here are 11 T cell receptor beta chains from one specimen sequenced in a study of shared clonotypes between healthy human individuals. Libraries were prepared by immunoSEQ multiplex PCR; TCRdb keeps only in-frame clonotypes and omits some of them. The sample consists of about 1 million clones, roughly 74% of them appearing once. Sequenced material: memory CD4+ T cells from PBMCs. The subset denotes: CD45RA-negative fraction. The source is a man aged 18 to 29 in good health. Some clones in this sample may be carry-over from other donors' samples.

Worth noting for this clone: A far larger clone is a single base away, which makes a read error likely. Other DNA variants within this sample encode the same CDR3. Here the CDR3 DNA reads TGTGCCAGCAGCTTAAGGGGGAACACTGAAGCTTTCTTT. This translates into CASSLRGNTEAFF. The chain links TRBV7-9 to TRBJ1-1; D perhaps matches TRBD1 (5 bases). The CDR3 totals 13 residues. Trimming stripped 2 bases from V and 1 base from J, with 5 bases between. The germline gives CDR1 SEHNR, CDR2 FQNEAQ (reference sequence).

CDR3 region: CASSPPASGRSYNEQFF. Here the CDR3 DNA reads TGTGCCAGCAGCCCCCCGGCTAGCGGACGCTCCTACAATGAGCAGTTCTTC. J is TRBJ2-1 and V is TRBV13; 7 bases are a match to TRBD2. V shed 5 bases, J shed 0 bases, and the junction held 10 bases outside the gene matches. Looked up from germline, CDR1 is PRHDT and CDR2 is FYEKMQ (reference sequence). The CDR3 spans 17 residues.

A single count supports this clone. The gene calls are TRBV5-4 and TRBJ2-2, with TRBD1 matching 8 bases. Germline-derived CDR1 and CDR2 are SGHNT and YYREEE (reference sequence). Unmatched junction bases numbered 5, after V lost 0 bases and J lost 1 base. CDR3 length equals 17 residues. The CDR3 here is CASSLDLGQGNTGELFF. The DNA for the CDR3 is TGTGCCAGCAGCTTGGATTTAGGACAGGGGAACACCGGGGAGCTGTTTTTT. The full variable domain, rest sourced from reference TRBV5-4 and TRBJ2-2, is ETGVTQSPTHLIKTRGQQVTLRCSSQSGHNTVSWYQQALGQGPQFIFQYYREEENGRGNFPPRFSGLQFPNYSSELNVNALELDDSALYLCASSLDLGQGNTGELFFGEGSRLTVL.

The chain links TRBV5-1 to TRBJ2-1; 9 nucleotides match TRBD1. V shed 6 bases and J 6 bases; nucleotides not matched to a gene: 10. Per the germline V gene, CDR1 is SGHRS and CDR2 is YFSETQ. CDR3 length: 15 residues. CDR3: CASTSGTGSSNEQFF. The CDR3 DNA reads as TGCGCCAGCACATCAGGGACAGGGTCATCCAATGAGCAGTTCTTC.

Note on this clone: A read error is the likely source, as a far larger clone sits one nucleotide away. The chain is built from TRBV10-3 and TRBJ2-7; 10 bases agree with TRBD1. The germline gives CDR1 ENHRY, CDR2 SYGVKD. The V and J ends lost 7 bases and 5 bases, in that order; junction bases with no gene match: 8. CDR3 size: 14 residues. The CDR3 DNA sequence: TGTGCCATCAAACCGGGACAGGGGTTGGACGAGCAGTACTTC. Translation: CAIKPGQGLDEQYF.

This clone was seen once. The J gene is TRBJ2-7, the V gene TRBV6-5, with D maybe TRBD1 (6 bases). Germline V CDR1 and CDR2: MNHEY, SVGAGI. V lost 2 bases, J lost 3 bases, and 8 bases lay in between. The CDR3 runs to 13 residues. The CDR3 here is CASSYDRFYEQYF. Here the CDR3 DNA reads TGTGCCAGCAGTTACGACAGGTTCTACGAGCAGTACTTC.

Many counts were recorded for this clone. The CDR3 DNA follows: TGCGCCAGCAGCCAATCGGGGGGGGACCAAGAGACCCAGTACTTC. Translation gives CASSQSGGDQETQYF. The V gene is TRBV4-1, the J gene TRBJ2-5, with TRBD2 matching over 8 bases. CDR1 is MGHRA and CDR2 is YSYEKL in the germline V gene. J was trimmed by 0 bases and V by 2 bases; bases with no gene match: 2. CDR3 length: 15 amino acids.

The chain has TRBV11-2 and TRBJ2-5, with a weak D call TRBD2 (6 bases). V was clipped by 5 bases and J by 1 base, with 20 bases between them. This CDR3 comprises 17 residues. From germline, CDR1 is SGHAT and CDR2 FQNNGV. In nucleotides, the CDR3 is TGTGCCAGCAGCCCTGCCCGCGGGGTCCCCCTCCAAGAGACCCAGTACTTC. It is translated as CASSPARGVPLQETQYF.

This clone was observed a single time. The J gene is TRBJ2-7, the V gene TRBV7-7; 7 bases agree with TRBD1. The CDR3 is 15 amino acids. The V and J ends lost 6 bases and 3 bases, in that order; junction bases with no gene match: 11. Germline CDR1 and CDR2: SSHAT and FNYEAQ (reference sequence). The chain's CDR3 is CASSQTPGQSYEQYF. In DNA form, the CDR3 reads TGTGCCAGCAGTCAGACCCCGGGACAGAGCTACGAGCAGTACTTC.

This chain links TRBV6-1 with TRBJ2-3; 8 nucleotides align to TRBD1. CDR1 and CDR2 from the germline V gene are MNHNS and SASEGT. The trim removed 3 bases at V and 1 base at J, leaving 6 bases unmatched. This CDR3 is built from 16 residues. The CDR3 DNA reads TGTGCCAGCAGTGACAACAGGGGGTTCGGCACAGATACGCAGTATTTT. It codes for CASSDNRGFGTDTQYF.

The J gene is TRBJ2-5, the V gene TRBV5-4; D unresolved. The germline V and J ends were trimmed by 4 bases and 0 bases, with 13 bases remaining between them. The CDR3 is 15 residues long. CDR1 and CDR2 (germline): SGHNT, YYREEE (reference sequence). CDR3 coding DNA: TGTGCCAGCAGCAACGCACGCGCCCACCAAGAGACCCAGTACTTC. Protein product: CASSNARAHQETQYF.